The clone carrying this TCR beta chain was detected ten times or more. What it recognizes is unknown. This record comes from a study of identical twins. All donors comprised healthy Caucasians. The CDR3 spans 13 residues. Germline CDR1 is MNHEY and CDR2 is SVGAGI. The V end was cut by 1 base, the J end by 6 bases, with 8 bases between. Study-wide findings and caveats: Abundant cord blood beta clonotypes carried fewer insertions; memory repertoires showed none.

MiXCR, run by TCRdb on the 5' RACE reads, gives a single entry per CDR3 protein. The sample shows about 220,000 distinct CDR3 sequences, under 10% of them seen only once. This sample also belongs to another study, concerning yellow fever vaccine responses in identical twins.

V usage is TRBV6-5 and J usage is TRBJ2-3; D is ambiguous. The sequence came from a woman younger than 30 in good health. Sequencing input: memory (CD45RO+) T cells sorted from blood. CDR3 coding DNA: TGTGCCAGCAGTTACTTAGGCGCGGATACGCAGTATTTT. This sequence encodes CASSYLGADTQYF.